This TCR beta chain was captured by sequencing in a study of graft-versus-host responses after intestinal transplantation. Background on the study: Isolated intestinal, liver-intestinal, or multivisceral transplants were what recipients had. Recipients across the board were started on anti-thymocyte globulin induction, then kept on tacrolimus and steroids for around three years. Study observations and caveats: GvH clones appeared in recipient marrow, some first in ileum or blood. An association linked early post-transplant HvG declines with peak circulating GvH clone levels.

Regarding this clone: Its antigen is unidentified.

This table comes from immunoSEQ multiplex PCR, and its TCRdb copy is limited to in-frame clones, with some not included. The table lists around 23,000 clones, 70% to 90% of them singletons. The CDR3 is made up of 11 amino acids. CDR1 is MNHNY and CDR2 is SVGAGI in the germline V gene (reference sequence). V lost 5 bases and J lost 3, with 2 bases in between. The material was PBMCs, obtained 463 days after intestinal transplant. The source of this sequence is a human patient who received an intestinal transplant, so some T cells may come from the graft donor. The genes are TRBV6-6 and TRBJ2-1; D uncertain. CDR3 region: CASSNYNEQFF. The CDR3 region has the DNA TGTGCCAGCAGTAACTACAATGAGCAGTTCTTC.